These 25 T cell receptor beta chains were all obtained from the same sample, sequenced in a study of cytomegalovirus exposure and HLA in healthy donors. 60 Vbeta and 13 Jbeta primers were used in PCR. Sequencing was performed with immunoSEQ multiplex PCR; in TCRdb, only in-frame clones are kept and a portion is missing. Of more than 95,000 clones in the sample, about 80% were seen once. The sequencing input was PBMCs. These receptors came from a man between 18 and 35 years old in good health and CMV-seronegative.

The gene calls are TRBV28 and TRBJ1-2; 8 bases agree with TRBD1. This CDR3 has 13 amino acids. V was pared by 5 bases and J by 6 bases, with 5 bases of the junction left unmatched. Germline V gives CDR1 MDHEN, CDR2 SYDVKM. CDR3: CASSRTGINGYTF. CDR3 DNA: TGTGCCAGCAGTCGGACAGGGATCAATGGCTACACCTTC.

The rearrangement uses TRBV4-1 and TRBJ1-1; 11 nucleotides agree with TRBD1. CDR1 and CDR2 (germline): MGHRA, YSYEKL. The trim removed 5 bases at V and 7 bases at J, leaving 12 bases unmatched. The CDR3 contains 16 residues. CDR3 in amino acids: CASSLGQGAWDGEAFF. The CDR3 DNA follows: TGCGCCAGCAGCTTAGGACAGGGGGCATGGGATGGTGAAGCTTTCTTT.

The gene calls are TRBV19 and TRBJ1-1; D might be TRBD1 (5 bases). The CDR3 contains 17 residues. Per germline, CDR1 LNHDA and CDR2 SQIVND (reference sequence). Trimming stripped 3 bases from V and 0 bases from J, with 17 bases between. The CDR3 coding sequence is TGTGCCAGTAGTATGGGTGGGGCAGGACCAATGAACACTGAAGCTTTCTTT. Translating it yields CASSMGGAGPMNTEAFF.

This clone was observed a few times. The rearrangement uses TRBV9 and TRBJ2-7; D is unresolved. Germline CDR1 SGDLS, CDR2 YYNGEE. The V and J ends lost 0 bases and 6 bases respectively, with 10 bases between them. This CDR3 comprises 13 residues. This CDR3 is CASSVGTETEQYF. The CDR3 nucleotides are TGTGCCAGCAGCGTAGGAACAGAGACCGAGCAGTACTTC.

The V gene is TRBV25-1, the J gene TRBJ2-7, with D perhaps matching TRBD1 (6 bases). The CDR3 contains 14 residues. The V end was cut by 2 bases, the J end by 2 bases, with 10 bases between. Germline V gene lookup returns CDR1 MGHDK and CDR2 SYGVNS. In DNA, the CDR3 is TGTGCCAGCAGTGAACAGGGGCCCACCTACGAGCAGTACTTC. It is translated as CASSEQGPTYEQYF.

This sequence joins TRBV2 and TRBJ1-1; D gene ambiguous. In germline, CDR1 is SNHLY, CDR2 FYNNEI. The V gene lost 0 bases and the J gene lost 10 bases, with 9 bases spanning the gap. CDR3 length equals 12 residues. The chain's CDR3 is CASSEAGRGAFF. CDR3 nucleotides: TGTGCCAGCAGTGAAGCCGGGCGGGGAGCTTTCTTT. The full variable domain, with the rest looked up from reference TRBV2 and TRBJ1-1, is EPEVTQTPSHQVTQMGQEVILRCVPISNHLYFYWYRQILGQKVEFLVSFYNNEISEKSEIFDDQFSVERPDGSNFTLKIRSTKLEDSAMYFCASSEAGRGAFFGQGTRLTVV.

This chain uses TRBV5-1 with TRBJ2-1, with TRBD1 matching 8 bases. From germline, CDR1 is SGHRS and CDR2 YFSETQ. Unmatched junction bases numbered 3, after V lost 0 bases and J lost 7 bases. CDR3 length equals 14 residues. CDR3 sequence reads: CASSLGTGKNEQFF. The DNA of the CDR3 is TGCGCCAGCAGCTTGGGGACAGGGAAGAATGAGCAGTTCTTC.

This rearrangement joins TRBV7-2 to TRBJ1-3; TRBD1 matches 7 bases. The CDR3 totals 16 residues. V gave up 5 bases and J gave up 4 bases; unmatched junction bases: 11. In germline, CDR1 is SGHTA, CDR2 FQGNSA. CDR3: CASSNQGRGSGNTIYF. CDR3 bases: TGTGCCAGCAGCAATCAAGGCAGGGGGTCAGGAAACACCATATATTTT.

The V call is TRBV2, the J call TRBJ1-1, with D possibly matching TRBD1 (5 bases). Trimming left V 2 bases short and J 1 base short, with 8 bases between. The CDR3 runs 14 residues. Germline values: CDR1 SNHLY, CDR2 FYNNEI. CDR3 amino acids: CASSESDRNTEAFF. CDR3 DNA sequence: TGTGCCAGCAGTGAATCCGACAGGAACACTGAAGCTTTCTTT.

The chain carries TRBV4-2 and TRBJ1-4, with 11 bases fitting TRBD1. CDR3 length equals 17 residues. Germline loops: CDR1 LGHNA, CDR2 YNFKEQ. Trimming took 2 bases from V and 7 from J; bases not matched to a gene: 9. This CDR3 reads CASSQTGTGGIGEKLFF. In DNA, the CDR3 is TGTGCCAGCAGCCAAACCGGGACAGGGGGGATCGGTGAAAAACTGTTTTTT.

The J gene is TRBJ2-5, the V gene TRBV6-1; TRBD2 matches 9 bases. The J call could be wrong; TRBJ2-7 is a better fit for the DNA end. Germline lookup yields CDR1 MNHNS and CDR2 SASEGT. The CDR3 contains 14 residues. Written as DNA, the CDR3 is TGTGCCAGCAGGGGGCTAGCGGGGATCTACGAGCAGTACTTC. As protein: CASRGLAGIYEQYF.

The chain recombines TRBV7-9 with TRBJ2-6; D might be TRBD1 (6 bases). Germline V lookup: CDR1 SEHNR, CDR2 FQNEAQ (reference sequence). The V and J ends lost 4 bases and 0 bases respectively, with 13 bases between them. The CDR3 is 17 amino acids. The CDR3 DNA sequence: TGTGCCAGCAGCTCAGGGGTAGGGGACTCTGGGGCCAACGTCCTGACTTTC. Its translation: CASSSGVGDSGANVLTF.

The chain links TRBV19 to TRBJ2-3; D may be TRBD1 (6 bases). Germline-derived CDR1 and CDR2 are LNHDA and SQIVND (reference sequence). The CDR3 contains 13 residues. Trimming pared 5 bases from V and 4 bases from J, leaving 10 bases between. The CDR3 DNA reads TGTGCCAGTAGTTACAGGGTGGCAGATACGCAGTATTTT. Translation: CASSYRVADTQYF. Full variable domain (missing parts from reference TRBV19 and TRBJ2-3): DGGITQSPKYLFRKEGQNVTLSCEQNLNHDAMYWYRQDPGQGLRLIYYSQIVNDFQKGDIAEGYSVSREKKESFPLTVTSAQKNPTAFYLCASSYRVADTQYFGPGTRLTVL.

The chain is built from TRBV6-4 and TRBJ2-2, with 8 bases that match TRBD1. This CDR3 contains 14 residues. V was clipped by 2 bases and J by 4 bases; unmatched bases: 0. Germline V lookup: CDR1 MRHNA, CDR2 SNTAGT. This chain's CDR3 is CASSDGQGTGELFF. The CDR3 nucleotides read TGTGCCAGCAGTGACGGACAGGGCACCGGGGAGCTGTTTTTT.

The chain is built from TRBV5-1 and TRBJ2-5, with 7 bases fitting TRBD1. In germline, CDR1 is SGHRS, CDR2 YFSETQ. The CDR3 has 17 residues. The J segment lost 1 base and the V segment lost 4 bases, leaving 13 bases of the junction unmatched. This CDR3 reads CASSARGGRGAQETQYF. CDR3 nucleotide sequence: TGCGCCAGCAGCGCCCGAGGGGGCAGGGGAGCCCAAGAGACCCAGTACTTC. Filled out from reference TRBV5-1 and TRBJ2-5, the complete variable domain reads KAGVTQTPRYLIKTRGQQVTLSCSPISGHRSVSWYQQTPGQGLQFLFEYFSETQRNKGNFPGRFSGRQFSNSRSEMNVSTLELGDSALYLCASSARGGRGAQETQYFGPGTRLLVL.

This clone was found a few times. An end of the junction does not agree with germline; a read error may underlie this. The V call is TRBV7-9, the J call TRBJ2-5; the D gene is possibly TRBD2 (5 bases). Germline V lookup: CDR1 SEHNR, CDR2 FQNEAQ (reference sequence). The length of the CDR3 is 12 residues. CDR3 sequence: CSSSLGSETQYF. CDR3 in DNA: TGTTCCAGCAGCTTGGGGAGTGAGACCCAGTACTTC. The whole variable domain, remainder taken from reference TRBV7-9 and TRBJ2-5, is DTGVSQNPRHKITKRGQNVTFRCDPISEHNRLYWYRQTLGQGPEFLTYFQNEAQLEKSRLLSDRFSAERPKGSFSTLEIQRTEQGDSAMYLCSSSLGSETQYFGPGTRLLVL.

This clone was counted once. The gene calls are TRBV12-2 and TRBJ2-2; whether TRBD2, the table's D call, matches the DNA was not checked. TRBV12-2 is flagged as a pseudogene. This CDR3 has 16 amino acids. CDR3 nucleotides: TGTGCAAGTCGCTTAGCGCAAACTAGGTCCACCGGGGAGCTGTTTTTT. As protein: CASRLAQTRSTGELFF.

The rearrangement uses TRBV25-1 and TRBJ2-1; 11 positions match TRBD2. Germline CDR1 is MGHDK and CDR2 is SYGVNS. The V segment lost 1 base and the J segment 10 bases; nucleotides outside the gene matches: 9. The CDR3 is 16 residues long. The DNA of the CDR3 is TGTGCCAGCAGTGAATTACAACTAGCGGGGGTAGGGGAGCAGTTCTTC. Translating it yields CASSELQLAGVGEQFF.

The V and J genes are TRBV11-3 and TRBJ2-7; D possibly corresponds to TRBD1 (5 bases). The CDR3 is 14 amino acids. V shed 1 base and J shed 3 bases, with 10 bases lying between them. CDR1 is SGHNT, CDR2 YENEEA, per germline. CDR3 bases: TGTGCCAGCAGCTTAGGTCCAGGGAACTACGAGCAGTACTTC. Its translation: CASSLGPGNYEQYF. The complete variable domain, with remaining parts taken from reference TRBV11-3 and TRBJ2-7, reads EAGVVQSPRYKIIEKKQPVAFWCNPISGHNTLYWYLQNLGQGPELLIRYENEEAVDDSQLPKDRFSAERLKGVDSTLKIQPAELGDSAVYLCASSLGPGNYEQYFGPGTRLTVT.

J is TRBJ1-1 and V is TRBV5-5; weak D call: TRBD1 (5 bases). From germline, CDR1 is SGHKS and CDR2 YYEKEE (reference sequence). V dropped 4 bases and J dropped 4 bases, with 8 bases sitting between them. This CDR3 contains 12 residues. CDR3 sequence reads: CASSGRVTEAFF. The CDR3 DNA reads as TGTGCCAGCAGCGGCAGGGTCACTGAAGCTTTCTTT. Combining the CDR3 with reference TRBV5-5 and TRBJ1-1 gives the whole variable domain DAGVTQSPTHLIKTRGQQVTLRCSPISGHKSVSWYQQVLGQGPQFIFQYYEKEERGRGNFPDRFSARQFPNYSSELNVNALLLGDSALYLCASSGRVTEAFFGQGTRLTVV.

J is TRBJ2-2 and V is TRBV9; D may be TRBD1 (6 bases). Between the trimmed V and J ends, which lost 3 bases and 3 bases, there was a span of 21 bases. The V gene's germline CDR1 is SGDLS and CDR2 YYNGEE. The length of the CDR3 is 18 residues. This CDR3 is CASSDGQTKSFYTGELFF. The CDR3 DNA reads as TGTGCCAGCAGCGACGGACAGACCAAAAGCTTCTACACCGGGGAGCTGTTTTTT.

As concerns this clone: The final CDR3 position lacks the conserved phenylalanine or tryptophan, pointing to a likely read error. This chain connects TRBV15 to TRBJ2-6; the D is unclear. The V and J ends lost 1 base and 0 bases respectively, with 13 bases between them. The germline CDR1 and CDR2 sequences are LNHNV and YYDKDF (reference sequence). CDR3 size: 18 residues. The CDR3 sequence is CATSRVKSPLSGANVLTS. In DNA, the CDR3 is TGTGCCACCAGCAGAGTTAAGTCTCCTCTCTCTGGGGCCAACGTCCTGACTTCC.

The chain couples TRBV27 to TRBJ1-2; D remains ambiguous. Germline V gives CDR1 MNHEY, CDR2 SMNVEV (reference sequence). This CDR3 spans 12 amino acids. V was cut by 7 bases and J by 8 bases, with 14 bases left in between. CDR3 sequence reads: CASIGLFGGYTF. In nucleotides, the CDR3 is TGTGCCAGCATTGGACTTTTTGGAGGCTACACCTTC.

The gene calls are TRBV7-9 and TRBJ2-7; 7 bases are a match to TRBD1. V trimming: 5 bases; J trimming: 3 bases; junction bases outside the gene matches: 4. The CDR3 consists of 13 residues. Looked up from germline, CDR1 is SEHNR and CDR2 is FQNEAQ (reference sequence). The CDR3 sequence is CASSLGQYYEQYF. The CDR3 DNA is TGTGCCAGCAGCCTGGGACAGTACTACGAGCAGTACTTC. The whole variable domain, remainder taken from reference TRBV7-9 and TRBJ2-7, is DTGVSQNPRHKITKRGQNVTFRCDPISEHNRLYWYRQTLGQGPEFLTYFQNEAQLEKSRLLSDRFSAERPKGSFSTLEIQRTEQGDSAMYLCASSLGQYYEQYFGPGTRLTVT.

This clone came up a few times. The chain links TRBV29-1 to TRBJ1-2; 9 positions match TRBD1. The J segment lost 2 bases and the V segment lost 4 bases, leaving 5 bases of the junction unmatched. This CDR3 has 14 residues. CDR1 and CDR2 from the germline V gene are SQVTM and ANQGSEA. CDR3 loop: CSVGVQGANYGYTF. CDR3 nucleotide sequence: TGCAGCGTTGGGGTACAGGGGGCCAACTATGGCTACACCTTC.